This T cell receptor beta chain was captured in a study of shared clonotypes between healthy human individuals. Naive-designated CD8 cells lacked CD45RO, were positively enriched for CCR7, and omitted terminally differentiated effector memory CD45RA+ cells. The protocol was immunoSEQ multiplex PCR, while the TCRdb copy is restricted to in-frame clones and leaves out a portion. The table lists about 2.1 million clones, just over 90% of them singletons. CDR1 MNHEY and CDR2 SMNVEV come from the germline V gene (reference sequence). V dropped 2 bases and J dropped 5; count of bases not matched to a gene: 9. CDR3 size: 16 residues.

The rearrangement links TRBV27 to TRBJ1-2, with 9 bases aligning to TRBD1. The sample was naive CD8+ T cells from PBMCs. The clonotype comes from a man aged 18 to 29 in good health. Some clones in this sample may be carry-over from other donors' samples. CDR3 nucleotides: TGTGCCAGCAGTTTAGGCCCCGGGACAGGGACTTATGGCTACACCTTC. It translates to CASSLGPGTGTYGYTF.